A single sample is the source of the 3 T cell receptor beta chains below, sequenced in a study of T cells in localized non-small cell lung cancer. The assay was immunoSEQ multiplex PCR, and TCRdb's table has in-frame clones only and misses some. There are some 7,700 clones in the sample; about 90% occur only once, and under 5% lies in the top ten. This specimen consisted of peripheral blood mononuclear cells, obtained before any cancer treatment. All receptors come from a male donor at least 60 years old with stage II lung adenocarcinoma.

This chain connects TRBV6-5 to TRBJ1-1; the D gene is possibly TRBD1 (6 bases). Germline CDR1 MNHEY, CDR2 SVGAGI. V gave up 2 bases and J gave up 7 bases, with 14 bases separating them. CDR3 length: 14 residues. The DNA for the CDR3 is TGTGCCAGCAGTTACGAATTCAGGGGCGGTGAAGCTTTCTTT. It codes for CASSYEFRGGEAFF.

The gene calls are TRBV6-1 and TRBJ1-2, with 8 bases fitting TRBD1. V lost 6 bases, J lost 6 bases, and 0 bases stayed unmatched. The CDR3 spans 11 residues. The germline V gene has CDR1 MNHNS and CDR2 SASEGT. The CDR3 coding sequence is TGTGCCAGCAGGACAGGGGATGGCTACACCTTC. Its translation is CASRTGDGYTF.

The chain uses TRBV19 and TRBJ1-5; TRBD1 is a possible D gene (5 bases). Germline-derived CDR1 and CDR2 are LNHDA and SQIVND (reference sequence). The CDR3 has 16 residues. V was clipped by 0 bases and J by 2 bases, with 11 bases between them. The CDR3 protein is CASSIDGGLRNQPQHF. Written as DNA, the CDR3 is TGTGCCAGTAGTATAGACGGGGGTTTGCGCAATCAGCCCCAGCATTTT.